One sample yielded the 29 T cell receptor beta chains listed below, sequenced in a study of CD4+ T cells in melanoma. Using immunoSEQ multiplex PCR, the repertoire was profiled, and TCRdb retains in-frame clones only, with some absent. The sample records 13,000 or so clones, approximately 71% being singletons. Sequencing was done on a sample of cells from a culture (not recorded whether cultured in vitro). These receptors all stem from a human donor with melanoma.

The J gene is TRBJ1-1, the V gene TRBV2; D gene unclear. The V gene's germline CDR1 is SNHLY and CDR2 FYNNEI. This CDR3 comprises 14 residues. Trimming removed 6 bases at V and 7 bases at J, with 18 bases between. The DNA of the CDR3 is TGTGCCAGCAGGTACCGAGTATCGGACGGTGAAGCTTTCTTT. Translated, it gives CASRYRVSDGEAFF.

The V call is TRBV18, the J call TRBJ2-6, with 9 bases fitting TRBD1. Losses at the gene ends were 4 bases for V and 4 bases for J; bases not matched to a gene: 5. CDR1 and CDR2 from the germline V gene are KGHSH and LQKENI. There are 16 residues in the CDR3. CDR3 region: CASSQGQGLGANVLTF. CDR3 DNA: TGTGCCAGCTCACAGGGACAGGGTCTAGGGGCCAACGTCCTGACTTTC.

The gene calls are TRBV6-1 and TRBJ1-1; D remains ambiguous. CDR1 and CDR2 (germline): MNHNS, SASEGT. The CDR3 is 13 amino acids. V gave up 2 bases and J gave up 2 bases, with 6 bases separating them. CDR3 nucleotides: TGTGCCAGCAGTGAACAGTCTAACACTGAAGCTTTCTTT. Its protein is CASSEQSNTEAFF.

The rearrangement joins TRBV6-5 to TRBJ2-7; 8 nucleotides align to TRBD2. The length of the CDR3 is 15 residues. V lost 8 bases and J lost 3; bases outside the gene matches: 12. Germline CDR1 and CDR2: MNHEY and SVGAGI. The DNA of the CDR3 is TGTGCCAGCGGACCCCACCCGGGGGGGTACTACGAGCAGTACTTC. Translating gives CASGPHPGGYYEQYF.

This chain connects TRBV18 to TRBJ1-2; possible D gene TRBD1, 5 bases. Germline V gives CDR1 KGHSH, CDR2 LQKENI. Trimming took off 3 bases at V and 4 bases at J, with 21 bases between the two ends. The CDR3 runs to 17 residues. The CDR3 region is CASSPVLRGQPSYGYTF. DNA for the CDR3: TGTGCCAGCTCACCTGTATTACGAGGACAACCGTCCTATGGCTACACCTTC.

The CDR3 sequence is CASSSSGTGEGSPLHF. In nucleotides, the CDR3 is TGTGCCAGCAGTTCGTCCGGGACAGGGGAAGGATCACCCCTCCACTTT. This chain links TRBV28 with TRBJ1-6; 10 bases agree with TRBD1. The J segment lost 10 bases and the V segment lost 4 bases, leaving 10 bases of the junction unmatched. The germline gives CDR1 MDHEN, CDR2 SYDVKM. This CDR3 is 16 amino acids long.

This clone was seen a handful of times. This chain connects TRBV14 to TRBJ1-1; no clear D. Trimming took off 4 bases at V and 0 bases at J, with 6 bases between the two ends. Germline CDR1 reads SGHDN; CDR2 reads FVKESK. The CDR3 consists of 13 residues. This CDR3 is CASSRTMNTEAFF. The CDR3 DNA is TGTGCCAGCAGCCGCACAATGAACACTGAAGCTTTCTTT. The full variable domain, rest sourced from reference TRBV14 and TRBJ1-1, is EAGVTQFPSHSVIEKGQTVTLRCDPISGHDNLYWYRRVMGKEIKFLLHFVKESKQDESGMPNNRFLAERTGGTYSTLKVQPAELEDSGVYFCASSRTMNTEAFFGQGTRLTVV.

The chain uses TRBV6-1 and TRBJ2-7, with D maybe TRBD1 (6 bases). V dropped 2 bases and J dropped 5 bases, with 16 bases sitting between them. Germline CDR1 MNHNS, CDR2 SASEGT. The CDR3 runs 15 residues. CDR3 nucleotides: TGTGCCAGCAGTGAAATTATTGGTTCAGGGGACGAGCAGTACTTC. Its protein product is CASSEIIGSGDEQYF.

V and J are TRBV5-1 and TRBJ2-2, with 7 bases that match TRBD1. The CDR3 loop spans 15 amino acids. Germline trimming cut 5 bases from V and 7 bases from J; bases unmatched to any gene: 11. Germline V CDR1 and CDR2: SGHRS, YFSETQ. The CDR3 bases are TGCGCCAGCAGTCCCGGGACAGTCGTCATCGGGGAGCTGTTTTTT. Residues: CASSPGTVVIGELFF.

V usage is TRBV18 and J usage is TRBJ2-5, with no clear D. The CDR3 is made up of 13 amino acids. Germline CDR1 reads KGHSH; CDR2 reads LQKENI. V lost 3 bases and J 2 bases, leaving 7 bases between the germline ends. The CDR3 bases are TGTGCCAGCTCACCGGCGGTACAAGAGACCCAGTACTTC. Amino acid sequence: CASSPAVQETQYF.

The V call is TRBV6-1, the J call TRBJ1-3; D not certain. Trimming took off 2 bases at V and 2 bases at J, with 16 bases between the two ends. CDR3 length equals 17 residues. Germline loops: CDR1 MNHNS, CDR2 SASEGT. The CDR3, as DNA: TGTGCCAGCAGTGAATCCCAGTGGTTACCTGCTGGAAACACCATATATTTT. Encoded protein: CASSESQWLPAGNTIYF.

The gene calls are TRBV5-1 and TRBJ1-5, with TRBD1 matching over 10 bases. The CDR3 contains 14 residues. CDR1 and CDR2 from the germline V gene are SGHRS and YFSETQ. J was trimmed by 7 bases and V by 4 bases; bases with no gene match: 5. The CDR3 nucleotides read TGCGCCAGCAGCCCCGGGACAGGGGAACAGCCCCAGCATTTT. This translates into CASSPGTGEQPQHF.

V gene TRBV15 combines with J gene TRBJ1-5; D is unclear. Germline lookup yields CDR1 LNHNV and CDR2 YYDKDF (reference sequence). The CDR3 has 15 residues. Trimming took off 2 bases at V and 4 bases at J, with 12 bases between the two ends. CDR3 amino acids: CATSRRGTVNQPQHF. The CDR3 DNA is TGTGCCACCAGCAGAAGAGGAACAGTTAATCAGCCCCAGCATTTT.

This sequence joins TRBV7-9 and TRBJ1-2; D remains unclear. The CDR3 totals 13 residues. Trimming pared 2 bases from V and 7 bases from J, leaving 11 bases between. CDR1 and CDR2 (germline): SEHNR, FQNEAQ (reference sequence). CDR3 bases: TGTGCCAGCAGCTTATCCCCCAGGATTGGCTACACCTTC. Translating it yields CASSLSPRIGYTF.

This clone was seen a few times. The rearrangement joins TRBV6-5 to TRBJ2-3, with D possibly matching TRBD1 (7 bases). Germline V gives CDR1 MNHEY, CDR2 SVGAGI. The length of the CDR3 is 15 residues. V was trimmed by 6 bases and J by 0 bases, leaving 13 bases between them. The CDR3 loop reads CASRAQGTSTDTQYF. The CDR3 DNA reads as TGTGCCAGCAGAGCACAGGGGACTAGCACAGATACGCAGTATTTT.

The chain couples TRBV15 to TRBJ1-4; no definite D call. CDR1 is LNHNV, CDR2 YYDKDF, per germline (reference sequence). V lost 0 bases, J lost 4 bases, and 6 bases lay in between. This CDR3 has 14 amino acids. CDR3 sequence (DNA): TGTGCCACCAGCAGAGAGAGCCATAATGAAAAACTGTTTTTT. Amino acids: CATSRESHNEKLFF.

V gene TRBV11-2 combines with J gene TRBJ2-3, with a possible D match to TRBD1 (5 bases). V gave up 4 bases and J gave up 0 bases, with 17 bases separating them. The CDR3 totals 17 residues. Germline loops: CDR1 SGHAT, CDR2 FQNNGV. CDR3 DNA: TGTGCCAGCAGCTCCTTGGGGCCTATAACTAGCACAGATACGCAGTATTTT. Encoded protein: CASSSLGPITSTDTQYF.

V and J are TRBV6-6 and TRBJ1-3; a weak D match, TRBD1 (5 bases). Germline V CDR1 and CDR2: MNHNY, SVGAGI (reference sequence). This CDR3 contains 12 residues. V was shortened by 8 bases and J by 0 bases, with 5 bases between the two germline ends. CDR3 protein: CASGTSGNTIYF. CDR3 nucleotide sequence: TGTGCCAGCGGGACCTCTGGAAACACCATATATTTT.

This clone counts as medium-sized. The CDR3 DNA reads TGTGCCAGCAGGGACCTTACACCCCTCCACTTT. It translates to CASRDLTPLHF. This chain uses TRBV2 with TRBJ1-6; D unclear. The ends were cut back, 6 bases at V and 11 bases at J, with 8 bases in the middle. The CDR3 runs 11 residues. Germline V CDR1 and CDR2: SNHLY, FYNNEI. Drawing the rest from reference TRBV2 and TRBJ1-6, the complete variable domain is EPEVTQTPSHQVTQMGQEVILRCVPISNHLYFYWYRQILGQKVEFLVSFYNNEISEKSEIFDDQFSVERPDGSNFTLKIRSTKLEDSAMYFCASRDLTPLHFGNGTRLTVT.

This clone was counted a few times. The V and J genes are TRBV7-3 and TRBJ2-7, with D perhaps TRBD2 (5 bases). V dropped 0 bases and J dropped 5 bases, with 8 bases sitting between them. CDR1 SGHTA and CDR2 FQGTGA come from the germline V gene. This CDR3 spans 13 amino acids. The CDR3 spells CASSLTPGDEQYF. The CDR3 DNA follows: TGTGCCAGCAGCTTAACCCCCGGGGACGAGCAGTACTTC.

This clone has just a few counts. CDR3 DNA: TGTGCCAGCAGCCCCGGGACCGGGAACACAGATACGCAGTATTTT. Encoded protein: CASSPGTGNTDTQYF. This chain connects TRBV11-2 to TRBJ2-3, with D perhaps being TRBD1 or TRBD2 (5 bases each). The germline V gene encodes CDR1 SGHAT and CDR2 FQNNGV. The CDR3 is 15 amino acids. V gave up 5 bases and J gave up 2 bases, with 14 bases separating them.

CDR3 residues: CASRPGQGRADTQYF. Written as DNA, the CDR3 is TGTGCCAGCCGGCCGGGACAGGGGCGTGCAGATACGCAGTATTTT. The V gene is TRBV18, the J gene TRBJ2-3, with TRBD1 matching over 10 bases. This CDR3 spans 15 amino acids. V lost 8 bases and J lost 4; bases outside the gene matches: 9. Germline V gene lookup returns CDR1 KGHSH and CDR2 LQKENI.

This clone was recorded a few times. V gene TRBV6-5 combines with J gene TRBJ1-5; D is perhaps TRBD1 (5 bases). Trimming left V 0 bases short and J 1 base short, with 7 bases between. The germline CDR1 and CDR2 sequences are MNHEY and SVGAGI. CDR3 length: 15 residues. In nucleotides, the CDR3 is TGTGCCAGCAGTTACTCGAGGGACAGCAATCAGCCCCAGCATTTT. Translated: CASSYSRDSNQPQHF.

V usage is TRBV5-5 and J usage is TRBJ1-2; D unresolved. V was pared by 4 bases and J by 2 bases, with 6 bases between. The germline gives CDR1 SGHKS, CDR2 YYEKEE (reference sequence). This CDR3 has 12 residues. CDR3 DNA: TGTGCCAGCAGCGAACAGAACTATGGCTACACCTTC. Translating gives CASSEQNYGYTF. The full variable domain, rest sourced from reference TRBV5-5 and TRBJ1-2, is DAGVTQSPTHLIKTRGQQVTLRCSPISGHKSVSWYQQVLGQGPQFIFQYYEKEERGRGNFPDRFSARQFPNYSSELNVNALLLGDSALYLCASSEQNYGYTFGSGTRLTVV.

The chain has TRBV6-1 and TRBJ1-2, with D hard to call. V was trimmed by 2 bases and J by 2 bases, leaving 12 bases between them. This CDR3 spans 15 amino acids. Germline loops: CDR1 MNHNS, CDR2 SASEGT. The CDR3 reads CASSEQGRMNYGYTF. CDR3 in DNA: TGTGCCAGCAGTGAACAAGGACGGATGAACTATGGCTACACCTTC.

This clone came up a few times. V gene TRBV6-1 combines with J gene TRBJ2-7; 7 bases map to TRBD2. The CDR3 length is 14 residues. CDR1 is MNHNS and CDR2 is SASEGT in the germline V gene. J gave up 4 bases and V 0 bases, and 3 bases lay outside the gene matches. The CDR3 nucleotides read TGTGCCAGCAGTGAAGCCTCGGGGGGTTACGAGCAGTACTTC. This encodes CASSEASGGYEQYF.

The CDR3 sequence is CASSPGTGADTEAFF. CDR3 nucleotide sequence: TGTGCCAGCAGCCCGGGGACAGGGGCTGACACTGAAGCTTTCTTT. J is TRBJ1-1 and V is TRBV4-2; 10 nucleotides match TRBD1. The trim removed 4 bases at V and 3 bases at J, leaving 5 bases unmatched. The germline CDR1 and CDR2 sequences are LGHNA and YNFKEQ. There are 15 residues in the CDR3.

This clone is medium-sized. The V and J genes are TRBV29-1 and TRBJ1-1; 8 nucleotides agree with TRBD1. Per germline, CDR1 SQVTM and CDR2 ANQGSEA. V dropped 7 bases and J dropped 1; count of bases not matched to a gene: 2. The CDR3 extends over 12 amino acids. This chain's CDR3 is CSAGGWNTEAFF. CDR3 DNA sequence: TGCAGCGCAGGGGGCTGGAACACTGAAGCTTTCTTT.

Sample share makes this clone medium-sized (0.01 to 0.1%). The chain links TRBV6-6 to TRBJ1-3; the D is unclear. The CDR3 has 14 residues. From germline, CDR1 is MNHNY and CDR2 SVGAGI (reference sequence). Trimming took off 3 bases at V and 2 bases at J, with 8 bases between the two ends. CDR3 nucleotide sequence: TGTGCCAGCAGTTATTTAGGAGCTGGAAACACCATATATTTT. Translating it yields CASSYLGAGNTIYF.